The rows below give T cell receptor beta chains drawn from one sample of a study of blood T cell repertoires in COVID-19. The repertoire was sequenced with immunoSEQ multiplex PCR; TCRdb's copy has only in-frame clones and lacks some. This table has almost 400,000 clones, around 87% appearing once. The sequencing input was peripheral blood. Receptors were obtained from a woman between 55 and 75 years old with COVID-19, enrolled during active disease. Each CDR3 is given with its conserved first and last residue. Fields, in order: clone size, V gene, D gene, J gene, CDR3 protein, CDR3 DNA. A D gene is named only where the DNA matches it firmly. The size entry is marked missing in some rows and otherwise reads once, few, many or a size class.

size: .
V: TRBV3-1/TRBV3-2
D: .
J: TRBJ2-6
CDR3: CASSPPWGRPSSGANVLTF
DNA: TGTGCCAGCAGCCCCCCTTGGGGGCGTCCGTCCTCTGGGGCCAACGTCCTGACTTTC

size: .
V: TRBV5-1
D: .
J: TRBJ1-1
CDR3: CASSSYAAGNTEAFF
DNA: TGCGCCAGCAGCTCCTACGCGGCGGGGAACACTGAAGCTTTCTTT

size: .
V: TRBV3-1/TRBV3-2
D: TRBD2
J: TRBJ2-5
CDR3: CASSQRGEQTQYF
DNA: TGTGCCAGCAGCCAACGGGGGGAACAGACCCAGTACTTC

size: .
V: TRBV6-5
D: .
J: TRBJ2-5
CDR3: CASSYSIGFQETQYF
DNA: TGTGCCAGCAGTTACTCGATCGGTTTCCAAGAGACCCAGTACTTC

size: .
V: TRBV5-1
D: TRBD1
J: TRBJ2-4
CDR3: CASSQGQALLAKNIQYF
DNA: TGCGCCAGCAGCCAAGGACAGGCTCTGCTAGCCAAAAACATTCAGTACTTC

size: .
V: TRBV7-2
D: .
J: TRBJ1-2
CDR3: CASSPRTGDYGYTF
DNA: TGTGCCAGCAGCCCTAGAACAGGAGATTATGGCTACACCTTC

size: .
V: TRBV24-1
D: TRBD2
J: TRBJ2-5
CDR3: CATSDPTSGGGETQYF
DNA: TGTGCCACCAGTGATCCCACTAGCGGGGGAGGAGAGACCCAGTACTTC

size: .
V: TRBV11-2
D: TRBD1
J: TRBJ2-1
CDR3: CASSFLPGQGSYNEQFF
DNA: TGTGCCAGCAGCTTCCTACCGGGACAGGGTTCCTACAATGAGCAGTTCTTC

size: .
V: TRBV7-3
D: .
J: TRBJ2-2
CDR3: CASSFGGPNTGELFF
DNA: TGTGCCAGCAGCTTCGGGGGGCCGAACACCGGGGAGCTGTTTTTT

size: .
V: TRBV30
D: TRBD1
J: TRBJ1-1
CDR3: CAWSSPTGGDTEAFF
DNA: TGTGCCTGGAGTTCCCCGACAGGGGGTGATACTGAAGCTTTCTTT

size: .
V: TRBV7-9
D: .
J: TRBJ1-2
CDR3: CASSLGTVGNYGYTF
DNA: TGTGCCAGCAGCTTAGGGACAGTGGGTAACTATGGCTACACCTTC

size: few
V: TRBV18
D: .
J: TRBJ2-5
CDR3: CASSPRGEGQETQYF
DNA: TGTGCCAGCTCACCACGGGGAGAGGGACAAGAGACCCAGTACTTC

size: once
V: TRBV19
D: .
J: TRBJ2-3
CDR3: CASSIDFGSRGLADTQYF
DNA: TGTGCCAGTAGTATAGACTTCGGGTCCCGAGGGCTCGCAGATACGCAGTATTTT

size: .
V: TRBV5-1
D: .
J: TRBJ1-2
CDR3: CASSLGERAFGYTF
DNA: TGCGCCAGCAGCTTGGGTGAGCGGGCTTTTGGCTACACCTTC

size: .
V: TRBV29-1
D: TRBD1
J: TRBJ2-2
CDR3: CSGTPGGDYTGELFF
DNA: TGCAGCGGAACCCCAGGGGGAGATTACACCGGGGAGCTGTTTTTT

size: .
V: TRBV6-6
D: TRBD1
J: TRBJ1-2
CDR3: CASTLRTGWGYTF
DNA: TGTGCCAGCACCCTCCGGACAGGCTGGGGCTACACCTTC

size: .
V: TRBV5-5
D: .
J: TRBJ1-2
CDR3: CASSLIANEPTGYTF
DNA: TGTGCCAGCAGCCTGATCGCAAATGAACCTACTGGCTACACCTTC

size: .
V: TRBV4-2
D: TRBD2
J: TRBJ2-7
CDR3: CASSQGAGGPNEQYF
DNA: TGTGCCAGCAGCCAGGGAGCGGGGGGGCCGAACGAGCAGTACTTC

size: .
V: TRBV19
D: .
J: TRBJ2-7
CDR3: CASSPPSPGLNEQYF
DNA: TGTGCCAGTAGTCCTCCTTCCCCCGGTTTGAACGAGCAGTACTTC

size: .
V: TRBV14
D: .
J: TRBJ2-3
CDR3: CASSQGGTQYF
DNA: TGTGCCAGCAGCCAGGGAGGAACGCAGTATTTT

size: .
V: TRBV9
D: TRBD1
J: TRBJ1-2
CDR3: CASSSDPGQAFEIGYTF
DNA: TGTGCCAGCAGCTCCGATCCGGGACAGGCCTTTGAGATCGGCTACACCTTC

size: .
V: TRBV13
D: TRBD1
J: TRBJ2-7
CDR3: CASSLRQGVYEQYF
DNA: TGTGCCAGCAGCTTACGACAGGGGGTATACGAGCAGTACTTC

size: .
V: TRBV11-2
D: TRBD2
J: TRBJ2-5
CDR3: CASSRGLAGAQETQYF
DNA: TGTGCCAGCAGCCGTGGACTAGCGGGCGCCCAAGAGACCCAGTACTTC

size: .
V: TRBV6-5
D: TRBD2
J: TRBJ2-3
CDR3: CASSRAGGTDTQYF
DNA: TGTGCCAGCAGCAGGGCGGGGGGGACAGATACGCAGTATTTT

size: .
V: TRBV30
D: TRBD1
J: TRBJ1-3
CDR3: CAWSRARTGTSGNTIYF
DNA: TGTGCCTGGAGTAGGGCGAGGACAGGGACCTCTGGAAACACCATATATTTT

size: .
V: TRBV15
D: TRBD1
J: TRBJ2-7
CDR3: CATSRTGQGFYEQYF
DNA: TGTGCCACCAGCAGGACGGGACAGGGATTCTACGAGCAGTACTTC

size: .
V: TRBV6-5
D: TRBD1
J: TRBJ2-5
CDR3: CASTPWGQGQETQYF
DNA: TGTGCCAGCACCCCCTGGGGACAGGGACAAGAGACCCAGTACTTC

size: few
V: TRBV12-5
D: TRBD1
J: TRBJ1-1
CDR3: CASGTGQGWSENTEAFF
DNA: TGTGCTAGTGGTACCGGACAGGGATGGAGCGAGAACACTGAAGCTTTCTTT

size: .
V: TRBV4-2
D: TRBD2
J: TRBJ2-3
CDR3: CASSQDWTSGTDTQYF
DNA: TGTGCCAGCAGCCAAGATTGGACTAGCGGCACAGATACGCAGTATTTT

size: .
V: TRBV6-6
D: .
J: TRBJ1-2
CDR3: CASSYSTRAEPNGYTF
DNA: TGTGCCAGCAGTTACTCGACGAGGGCAGAACCCAATGGCTACACCTTC

size: .
V: TRBV5-1
D: TRBD2
J: TRBJ2-1
CDR3: CASSPGTSGHEQFF
DNA: TGCGCCAGCAGCCCCGGGACTAGCGGGCATGAGCAGTTCTTC

size: .
V: TRBV18
D: .
J: TRBJ1-2
CDR3: CASSPDRNYGYTF
DNA: TGTGCCAGCTCACCGGACAGAAACTATGGCTACACCTTC

size: .
V: TRBV5-1
D: .
J: TRBJ1-3
CDR3: CASSQTLFSGNTIYF
DNA: TGCGCCAGCAGCCAAACCCTATTCTCTGGAAACACCATATATTTT

size: .
V: TRBV4-2
D: .
J: TRBJ1-1
CDR3: CASSQERRGGNTEAFF
DNA: TGTGCCAGCAGCCAAGAAAGGCGCGGAGGGAACACTGAAGCTTTCTTT

size: once
V: TRBV19
D: .
J: TRBJ2-4
CDR3: CASSTLNIQYF
DNA: TGTGCCAGTAGTACTTTAAACATTCAGTACTTC

size: .
V: TRBV10-2
D: .
J: TRBJ1-1
CDR3: CASRAGWTEAFF
DNA: TGCGCCAGCAGGGCAGGGTGGACTGAAGCTTTCTTT

size: .
V: TRBV9
D: TRBD1
J: TRBJ2-1
CDR3: CASSTQGGPYNEQFF
DNA: TGTGCCAGCAGCACACAGGGGGGACCCTACAATGAGCAGTTCTTC

size: .
V: TRBV12-3/TRBV12-4
D: TRBD1
J: TRBJ1-1
CDR3: CASSRTGGVEAFF
DNA: TGTGCCAGCAGTCGGACAGGGGGCGTTGAAGCTTTCTTT

size: .
V: TRBV19
D: .
J: TRBJ1-2
CDR3: CASSRSAGNYGYTF
DNA: TGTGCCAGTAGTCGGTCGGCAGGGAACTATGGCTACACCTTC

size: .
V: TRBV5-6
D: TRBD1
J: TRBJ1-4
CDR3: CASSLRQGDSEKLFF
DNA: TGTGCCAGCAGCTTGCGACAGGGGGACAGTGAAAAACTGTTTTTT

size: .
V: TRBV5-1
D: .
J: TRBJ2-3
CDR3: CASSWESSRTDTQYF
DNA: TGCGCCAGCAGCTGGGAGTCGAGCCGCACAGATACGCAGTATTTT

size: .
V: TRBV5-8
D: .
J: TRBJ2-5
CDR3: CASSVPWSRQETQYF
DNA: TGTGCCAGCAGCGTCCCGTGGAGCCGGCAAGAGACCCAGTACTTC

size: .
V: TRBV3-1/TRBV3-2
D: .
J: TRBJ2-3
CDR3: CASSQIGTFYTDTQYF
DNA: TGTGCCAGCAGCCAAATCGGGACTTTCTACACAGATACGCAGTATTTT

size: .
V: TRBV3-1/TRBV3-2
D: .
J: TRBJ2-7
CDR3: CASSQDRNEQYF
DNA: TGTGCCAGCAGCCAAGATCGTAACGAGCAGTACTTC

size: .
V: TRBV7-9
D: TRBD1
J: TRBJ2-5
CDR3: CASSLDRGLQETQYF
DNA: TGTGCCAGCAGCCTAGACAGGGGCCTCCAAGAGACCCAGTACTTC

size: .
V: TRBV30
D: .
J: TRBJ2-2
CDR3: CAWSVYRGGELFF
DNA: TGTGCCTGGAGTGTATATCGCGGCGGGGAGCTGTTTTTT

size: .
V: TRBV21-1
D: .
J: TRBJ2-4
CDR3: CASSPLDRVDKNIQYF
DNA: TGTGCCAGCAGCCCATTAGACAGGGTTGACAAAAACATTCAGTACTTC

size: .
V: TRBV11-3
D: TRBD1
J: TRBJ1-5
CDR3: CASSLVLGQGASHQPQHF
DNA: TGTGCCAGCAGCTTAGTGTTGGGACAGGGGGCTTCGCATCAGCCCCAGCATTTT

size: .
V: TRBV7-3
D: .
J: TRBJ2-2
CDR3: CASSSFSTGELFF
DNA: TGTGCCAGCAGCTCCTTCTCGACCGGGGAGCTGTTTTTT

size: .
V: TRBV14
D: TRBD1
J: TRBJ1-2
CDR3: CASSLIPTGDYGYTF
DNA: TGTGCCAGCAGCCTTATACCGACAGGGGACTATGGCTACACCTTC

size: once
V: TRBV6-5
D: .
J: TRBJ2-7
CDR3: CASSRGYSYEQYF
DNA: TGTGCCAGCAGTCGGGGGTACTCCTACGAGCAGTACTTC

size: once
V: TRBV5-1
D: TRBD1
J: TRBJ2-3
CDR3: CASSRARQGTDTQYF
DNA: TGCGCCAGCAGCCGCGCCCGACAGGGTACAGATACGCAGTATTTT

size: few
V: TRBV18
D: TRBD1
J: TRBJ2-6
CDR3: CASSPWDRASGANVLTF
DNA: TGTGCCAGCTCACCGTGGGACAGGGCCTCCGGGGCCAACGTCCTGACTTTC

size: .
V: TRBV23-1
D: TRBD2
J: TRBJ2-5
CDR3: CASSQGTSGVLILFEETQYF
DNA: TGCGCCAGCAGTCAGGGGACTAGCGGGGTATTAATCCTTTTCGAAGAGACCCAGTACTTC

size: .
V: TRBV5-6
D: TRBD2
J: TRBJ2-3
CDR3: CASSLDLAGGGTQYF
DNA: TGTGCCAGCAGCTTGGACCTAGCGGGGGGAGGTACGCAGTATTTT